This note documents a single T cell receptor beta chain sequence. Its antigen is currently unknown. The data belong to a study of T cell responses to AZD1222 COVID-19 vaccine. Study-level findings and limits: There were mostly white British donors and more females than males, and clonal diversity was possibly underestimated. Just a handful of AZD1222 recipients tested seropositive at baseline.

Assay: immunoSEQ multiplex PCR; the TCRdb copy retains only in-frame clones and omits some. The profile shows 100,000 or so clones, more than 70% of them singletons. This CDR3 region has 16 residues. Trimming cost V 4 bases and J 3 bases, with 18 bases left between them. The germline V gene has CDR1 KGHSH and CDR2 LQKENI. Recipients boosted at about 4 weeks or about 12 weeks are pooled. This receptor was taken from an adult who received the AZD1222 COVID-19 vaccine. The chain combines TRBV18 with TRBJ1-1; unclear D gene. The material sequenced was peripheral blood, taken 28 days after the second AZD1222 dose. The CDR3 DNA sequence: TGTGCCAGCTCACTCGTCGTGGGGTCCGGTTACACTGAAGCTTTCTTT. The encoded protein is CASSLVVGSGYTEAFF.